This T cell receptor (beta chain) is from a study of OX40 agonist ivuxolimab in advanced cancers. Whole-study context: Subjects had a mean age of about 61 years, with a range of roughly 20 to 80; less than 90% were male.

Sequencing used immunoSEQ multiplex PCR; TCRdb keeps in-frame clones, though not all of them. The table lists tens of thousands of clones, approximately 91% of them singletons. The sampling schedule covered blood at baseline, cycle 4 day 1, and cycle 7 day 1. V lost 3 bases, J lost 7 bases, and 22 bases lay in between. In germline, CDR1 is KGHSH, CDR2 LQKENI. This CDR3 contains 17 residues. A word on this clone: What it binds is not known.

Findings of the study overall: Fewer expanded clones were found on average in CD4+ than in CD8+ T cells.

The sequencing here drew on CD4+ or CD8+ T cells sorted from blood, taken in a trial of the OX40 agonist ivuxolimab. The rearrangement links TRBV18 to TRBJ1-5; D call uncertain. The sequence was obtained from an adult with an advanced solid tumor such as melanoma, head and neck, liver or kidney cancer. The CDR3 here is CASSPDPPANYGQPQHF. For the CDR3, the DNA is TGTGCCAGCTCACCGGATCCTCCGGCCAATTACGGACAGCCCCAGCATTTT.